This TCR beta chain comes out of a study of blood T cell repertoires in COVID-19. At the level of the study: Spain, Italy and the United States supplied samples that represented acute and convalescent COVID-19. Nucleic acid was either cDNA or gDNA, and it came from T cells, B-cell-depleted T cells, or PBMCs.

As handled by the study authors: Reference gene primer amplification gave nucleated cell count estimates. Profiled with immunoSEQ multiplex PCR; TCRdb holds only in-frame clones, not every one. That table is the source of V, J and clone size, and D and trimming were worked out from the DNA. The data hold around 110,000 clones, with about 89% observed a single time. Germline values: CDR1 SGHTA, CDR2 FQGTGA. This CDR3 has 15 residues. Unmatched junction bases numbered 7, after V lost 5 bases and J lost 1 base. Material for sequencing was peripheral blood. The V call is TRBV7-3, the J call TRBJ2-5; 7 bases map to TRBD2. The source of this sequence is a woman in her 30s with acute or convalescent COVID-19. The CDR3 DNA sequence: TGTGCCAGCAGCGGGGGAGCGGGAATCCAAGAGACCCAGTACTTC. Translated: CASSGGAGIQETQYF.